Listed below are T cell receptor beta chains from one sample, sequenced in a study of patients and donors after allogeneic stem cell transplantation. A single record per CDR3 protein comes from TCRdb applying MiXCR to the RT-PCR reads. The sample consists of 800,000 to 1,000,000 distinct CDR3 sequences, roughly 18% of them appearing once. Sequenced material: blood, either unsorted or a sorted T cell fraction (not recorded which). These receptors came from a human donor who was either an allogeneic HSCT recipient or a stem cell or donor lymphocyte infusion donor (not recorded which). It is not recorded whose cells these are; they may come from a transplant donor. Both conserved end residues are part of each CDR3. The order of the fields is CDR3 protein, CDR3 DNA, clone size, D gene, J gene, V gene. A D gene is named only where the DNA matches it firmly. Rows may omit the clone size; those that give it use once, few, many or a size class.

CDR3aa: CASSFILTGEGAGELFF; CDR3nt: TGTGCCAGCAGCTTTATTCTAACGGGAGAAGGAGCCGGGGAGCTGTTTTTT; abundance: NA; d_gene: NA; j_gene: TRBJ2-2; v_gene: TRBV11-2
CDR3aa: CASSHGRNMNTEAFF; CDR3nt: TGTGCCAGCAGCCACGGGAGAAACATGAACACTGAAGCTTTCTTT; abundance: NA; d_gene: NA; j_gene: TRBJ1-1; v_gene: TRBV7-9
CDR3aa: CASSLLSGTTGNTIYF; CDR3nt: TGCGCCAGCAGCCTCCTATCCGGGACTACTGGAAACACCATATATTTT; abundance: NA; d_gene: NA; j_gene: TRBJ1-3; v_gene: TRBV4-1
CDR3aa: CSVLPPGTGVSYEQYF; CDR3nt: TGCAGCGTCCTCCCACCCGGGACAGGTGTCTCCTACGAGCAGTACTTC; abundance: few; d_gene: TRBD1; j_gene: TRBJ2-7; v_gene: TRBV29-1
CDR3aa: CASTPREQETQYF; CDR3nt: TGTGCCAGCACCCCCCGGGAACAAGAGACCCAGTACTTC; abundance: few; d_gene: NA; j_gene: TRBJ2-5; v_gene: TRBV6-2/TRBV6-3
CDR3aa: CASSLDHPSGGARAKNIQYF; CDR3nt: TGTGCCAGCAGCTTAGATCATCCTAGCGGGGGGGCCAGAGCCAAAAACATTCAGTACTTC; abundance: NA; d_gene: TRBD2; j_gene: TRBJ2-4; v_gene: TRBV11-2
CDR3aa: CATSRDPNVGTEAFF; CDR3nt: TGTGCCACCAGCAGAGACCCGAACGTGGGCACTGAAGCTTTCTTT; abundance: NA; d_gene: NA; j_gene: TRBJ1-1; v_gene: TRBV15
CDR3aa: CSVGPGGQGYEQYF; CDR3nt: TGCAGCGTTGGTCCGGGTGGACAGGGCTACGAGCAGTACTTC; abundance: NA; d_gene: TRBD1; j_gene: TRBJ2-7; v_gene: TRBV29-1
CDR3aa: CASSPRTGLDTEAFF; CDR3nt: TGCGCCAGCAGCCCACGGACAGGGCTTGACACTGAAGCTTTCTTT; abundance: few; d_gene: TRBD1; j_gene: TRBJ1-1; v_gene: TRBV5-1
CDR3aa: CASSDEAAVIYEQYF; CDR3nt: TGTGCCAGCAGCGATGAAGCGGCAGTGATCTACGAGCAGTACTTC; abundance: NA; d_gene: NA; j_gene: TRBJ2-7; v_gene: TRBV2
CDR3aa: CSARDNGPSYNEQFF; CDR3nt: TGCAGTGCTAGAGATAACGGGCCCTCCTACAATGAGCAGTTCTTC; abundance: few; d_gene: NA; j_gene: TRBJ2-1; v_gene: TRBV20-1